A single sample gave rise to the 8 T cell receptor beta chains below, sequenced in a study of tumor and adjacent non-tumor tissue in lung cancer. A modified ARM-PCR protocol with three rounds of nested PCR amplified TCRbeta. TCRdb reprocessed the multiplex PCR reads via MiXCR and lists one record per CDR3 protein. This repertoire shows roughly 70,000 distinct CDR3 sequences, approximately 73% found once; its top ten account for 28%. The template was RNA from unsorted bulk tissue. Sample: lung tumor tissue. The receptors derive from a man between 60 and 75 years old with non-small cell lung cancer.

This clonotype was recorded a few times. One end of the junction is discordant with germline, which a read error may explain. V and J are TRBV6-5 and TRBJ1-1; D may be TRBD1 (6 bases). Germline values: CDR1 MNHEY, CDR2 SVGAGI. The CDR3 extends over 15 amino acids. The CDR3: CANSYSRRGEAEAFF. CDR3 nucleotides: TGTGCCAACAGTTACTCCCGCAGGGGTGAGGCTGAGGCTTTCTTT.

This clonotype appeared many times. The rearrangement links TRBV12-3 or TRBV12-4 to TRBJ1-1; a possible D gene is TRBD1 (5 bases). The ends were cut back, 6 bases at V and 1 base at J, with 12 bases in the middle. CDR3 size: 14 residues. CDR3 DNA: TGTGCCAGCAGGGGACGACAGCGGAACACTGAAGCTTTCTTT. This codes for CASRGRQRNTEAFF.

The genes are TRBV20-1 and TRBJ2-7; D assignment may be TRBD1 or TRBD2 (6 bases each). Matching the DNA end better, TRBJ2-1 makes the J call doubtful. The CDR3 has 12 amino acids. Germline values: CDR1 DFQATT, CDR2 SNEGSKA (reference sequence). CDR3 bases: TGCAGTGGGGGGCGGGGAGGATACGAGCAGTTCTTC. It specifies CSGGRGGYEQFF.

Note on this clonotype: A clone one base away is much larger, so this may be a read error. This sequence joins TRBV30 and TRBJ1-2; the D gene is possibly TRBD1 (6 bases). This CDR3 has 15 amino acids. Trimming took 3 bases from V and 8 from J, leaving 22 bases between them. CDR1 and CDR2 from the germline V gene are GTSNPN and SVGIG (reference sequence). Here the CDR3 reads CAWRASQTGLVGYTF. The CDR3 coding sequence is TGTGCCTGGAGAGCAAGCCAAACAGGGTTGGTCGGCTACACCTTC.

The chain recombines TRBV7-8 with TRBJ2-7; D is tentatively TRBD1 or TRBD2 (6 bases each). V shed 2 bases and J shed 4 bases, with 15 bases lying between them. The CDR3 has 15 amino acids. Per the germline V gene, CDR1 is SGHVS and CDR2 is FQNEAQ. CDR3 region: CASSLRGEARYEQYF. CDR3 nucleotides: TGTGCCAGCAGCTTAAGGGGGGAGGCCCGATACGAGCAGTACTTC.

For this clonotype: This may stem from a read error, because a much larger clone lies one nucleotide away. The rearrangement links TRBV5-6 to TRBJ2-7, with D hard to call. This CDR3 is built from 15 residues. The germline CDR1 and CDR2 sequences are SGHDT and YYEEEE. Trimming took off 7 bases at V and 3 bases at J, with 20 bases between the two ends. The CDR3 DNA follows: TGTGCCAGCGGACCGACCCAGAGCGAAGGCTACGAGCAGTACTTC. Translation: CASGPTQSEGYEQYF.

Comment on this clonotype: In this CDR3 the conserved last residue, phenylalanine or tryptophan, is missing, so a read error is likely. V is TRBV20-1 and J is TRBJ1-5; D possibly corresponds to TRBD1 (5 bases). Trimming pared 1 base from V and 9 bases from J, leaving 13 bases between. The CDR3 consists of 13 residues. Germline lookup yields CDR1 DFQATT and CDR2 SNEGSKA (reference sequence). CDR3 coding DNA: TGCAGTGCTAGAGGTCAGGGACGGCCGCCCCAGCATTCT. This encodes CSARGQGRPPQHS.

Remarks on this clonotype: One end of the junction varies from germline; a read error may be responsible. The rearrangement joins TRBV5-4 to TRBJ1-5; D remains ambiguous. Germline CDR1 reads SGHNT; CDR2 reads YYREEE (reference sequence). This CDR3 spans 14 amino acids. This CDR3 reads CTSNLGRDNQPQHF. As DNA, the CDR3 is TGTACCAGCAACTTGGGTCGGGACAATCAGCCCCAGCATTTT.